The rows below give T cell receptor beta chains drawn from one sample of a study. From the 5' RACE reads, TCRdb called clonotypes with MiXCR, one entry per CDR3 protein. The table has about 64,000 distinct CDR3 sequences, 22% seen once. Specimen: memory CD4+ T cells sorted from a lymph node. The origin of the receptors is a female donor with breast cancer. CDR3s include the opening cysteine and the closing phenylalanine or tryptophan. The order of the fields is clone size, V gene, J gene, D gene, CDR3 protein, CDR3 DNA. The D gene is left open where the match is weak. For some rows the clone size is stated as once, few or many, or as a class when expanded; others skip it.

few	TRBV24-1	TRBJ2-1	TRBD1	CATSDPTPTGERYNEQFF	TGTGCCACCAGTGATCCGACCCCTACAGGGGAGCGCTACAATGAGCAGTTCTTC
many	TRBV5-1	TRBJ2-3	.	CATKDALSTDTQYF	TGCGCCACCAAGGATGCCTTAAGCACAGATACGCAGTATTTT
few	TRBV18	TRBJ2-2	.	CASSPSGSDGELFF	TGTGCCAGCTCACCAAGCGGTTCCGACGGGGAGCTGTTTTTT
.	TRBV24-1	TRBJ1-2	.	CATSDEGGPPDGYTF	TGTGCCACCAGTGATGAAGGGGGGCCCCCCGATGGCTACACCTTC
many	TRBV6-6	TRBJ1-6	.	CASSRRAGNSPLHF	TGTGCCAGCAGCCGAAGGGCGGGGAATTCACCCCTCCACTTT
.	TRBV20-1	TRBJ2-3	.	CSARAGATDTQYF	TGCAGTGCTAGAGCGGGGGCCACAGATACGCAGTATTTT
.	TRBV20-1	TRBJ2-2	TRBD2	CSAGRGLADTGELFF	TGCAGTGCTGGAAGGGGACTAGCGGACACCGGGGAGCTGTTTTTT
few	TRBV6-6	TRBJ1-2	TRBD1	CASSYTETGNYGYTF	TGTGCCAGCAGTTACACAGAGACAGGGAACTATGGCTACACCTTC
.	TRBV20-1	TRBJ2-3	TRBD1	CSALSAGQGGTDTQYF	TGCAGTGCCCTCAGCGCGGGACAGGGAGGCACAGATACGCAGTATTTT
many	TRBV6-1	TRBJ2-5	TRBD2	CASSEGPSGAQETQYF	TGTGCCAGCAGTGAAGGGCCTAGCGGGGCACAAGAGACCCAGTACTTC
many	TRBV11-2	TRBJ2-1	.	CASSRLPSGDNEQFF	TGTGCCAGCAGCCGACTTCCAAGTGGGGACAATGAGCAGTTCTTC
few	TRBV5-1	TRBJ1-1	.	CASSLNSANTEAFF	TGCGCCAGCAGCTTAAACTCGGCGAACACTGAAGCTTTCTTT
few	TRBV7-9	TRBJ2-3	TRBD2	CASSPPGSGVTDTQYF	TGTGCCAGCAGCCCCCCGGGGAGCGGGGTCACAGATACGCAGTATTTT
.	TRBV30	TRBJ1-5	.	CAWTSREVGYSNQPQHF	TGTGCCTGGACTTCCAGGGAGGTGGGGTATAGCAATCAGCCCCAGCATTTT
few	TRBV7-8	TRBJ1-5	.	CASSLSQLWRNQPQHF	TGTGCCAGCAGCTTAAGCCAACTATGGCGCAATCAGCCCCAGCATTTT
.	TRBV7-2	TRBJ2-1	.	CASSSRPGAGGDNEQFF	TGTGCCAGCAGCTCCCGACCGGGCGCTGGAGGTGACAATGAGCAGTTCTTC
once	TRBV20-1	TRBJ1-3	.	CSARRNRQNTIYF	TGCAGTGCTAGACGGAACCGGCAGAACACCATATATTTT
.	TRBV5-1	TRBJ2-1	TRBD2	CASSLRPSGDSYNEQFF	TGCGCCAGCAGCTTACGTCCTAGCGGAGATTCCTACAATGAGCAGTTCTTC